A single sample is the source of the 22 T cell receptor beta chains below, sequenced in a study of T cell responses to AZD1222 COVID-19 vaccine. The assay was immunoSEQ multiplex PCR, and TCRdb's table has in-frame clones only and misses some. The sample records some 130,000 clones, over 80% being singletons. The sample consisted of peripheral blood, taken 28 days after the second AZD1222 dose. The source of these receptors is an adult who received the AZD1222 COVID-19 vaccine.

The gene calls are TRBV9 and TRBJ2-3; D gene uncertain. Trimming shortened V by 3 bases and J by 2 bases, and 10 bases separated the two germline ends. This CDR3 has 14 amino acids. Germline CDR1 and CDR2: SGDLS and YYNGEE. The CDR3, as DNA: TGTGCCAGCAGCGCTCAGGTGATCACAGATACGCAGTATTTT. Encoded protein: CASSAQVITDTQYF. Supplemented by reference TRBV9 and TRBJ2-3, the full variable domain reads DSGVTQTPKHLITATGQRVTLRCSPRSGDLSVYWYQQSLDQGLQFLIQYYNGEERAKGNILERFSAQQFPDLHSELNLSSLELGDSALYFCASSAQVITDTQYFGPGTRLTVL.

The CDR3, as DNA: TGTGCCAGCAGCGAATACAGAGAAGCTTTCTTT. Translation: CASSEYREAFF. V usage is TRBV7-2 and J usage is TRBJ1-1; no reliable D call. This CDR3 spans 11 amino acids. Trimming pared 5 bases from V and 8 bases from J, leaving 9 bases between. Germline V gives CDR1 SGHTA, CDR2 FQGNSA.

Concerning this clone itself: One junction end disagrees with the germline gene, perhaps due to a read error. The chain combines TRBV5-1 with TRBJ2-1; 9 bases align to TRBD1. Germline CDR1 reads SGHRS; CDR2 reads YFSETQ. This CDR3 is 15 amino acids long. The CDR3 loop is CASSPRTGEYSEQFF. CDR3 DNA sequence: TGCGCCAGCAGCCCCCGGACAGGGGAGTACAGTGAGCAGTTCTTC.

As regards this clone: One junction end disagrees with the germline gene, perhaps due to a read error. The J gene is TRBJ1-2, the V gene TRBV2, with D perhaps TRBD1 (5 bases). The germline V gene has CDR1 SNHLY and CDR2 FYNNEI. The CDR3 covers 11 residues. The CDR3 coding sequence is TGTGCCAGCAGTCCTACCGGGACCACCTTCTTC. This sequence encodes CASSPTGTTFF.

CDR3 amino acids: CATSRLQGANYEQYF. CDR3 nucleotide sequence: TGTGCCACCAGCAGATTACAAGGGGCTAACTACGAGCAGTACTTC. The chain recombines TRBV15 with TRBJ2-7; the D gene is possibly TRBD1 (5 bases). Germline lookup yields CDR1 LNHNV and CDR2 YYDKDF (reference sequence). V was shortened by 2 bases and J by 3 bases, with 14 bases between the two germline ends. The CDR3 spans 15 residues.

The V and J genes are TRBV7-9 and TRBJ2-6; D is ambiguous. With 4 bases removed from V and 0 bases from J, the gap between germline ends came to 10 bases. Germline CDR1 is SEHNR and CDR2 is FQNEAQ (reference sequence). The CDR3 length is 16 residues. CDR3 coding DNA: TGTGCCAGCAGCTCAGCCGGGTTCTCTGGGGCCAACGTCCTGACTTTC. It yields the protein CASSSAGFSGANVLTF. Full variable domain (missing parts from reference TRBV7-9 and TRBJ2-6): DTGVSQNPRHKITKRGQNVTFRCDPISEHNRLYWYRQTLGQGPEFLTYFQNEAQLEKSRLLSDRFSAERPKGSFSTLEIQRTEQGDSAMYLCASSSAGFSGANVLTFGAGSRLTVL.

The genes are TRBV30 and TRBJ2-2; TRBD1 matches 7 bases. CDR1 is GTSNPN and CDR2 is SVGIG in the germline V gene (reference sequence). The CDR3 is 13 residues long. The ends lost 5 bases at V and 0 bases at J; junction bases unmatched: 0. The CDR3 loop reads CAWGTANTGELFF. CDR3 nucleotide sequence: TGTGCCTGGGGGACAGCGAACACCGGGGAGCTGTTTTTT. Full variable domain (rest looked up from reference TRBV30 and TRBJ2-2): SQTIHQWPATLVQPVGSPLSLECTVEGTSNPNLYWYRQAAGRGLQLLFYSVGIGQISSEVPQNLSASRPQDRQFILSSKKLLLSDSGFYLCAWGTANTGELFFGEGSRLTVL.

The rearrangement uses TRBV30 and TRBJ1-6; no firm D call. This CDR3 has 13 residues. Germline loops: CDR1 GTSNPN, CDR2 SVGIG (reference sequence). V was pared by 0 bases and J by 8 bases, with 8 bases between. The CDR3 bases are TGTGCCTGGAGTGTAATGGAGGATTCACCCCTCCACTTT. Amino acid sequence: CAWSVMEDSPLHF.

The chain is built from TRBV2 and TRBJ1-1; 9 positions match TRBD1. CDR1 SNHLY and CDR2 FYNNEI come from the germline V gene. This CDR3 comprises 12 residues. V lost 8 bases, J lost 9 bases, and 7 bases stayed unmatched. CDR3 bases: TGTGCCAGCGATACAGGGGGCCTTCAAGCTTTCTTT. Protein sequence: CASDTGGLQAFF.

The chain joins TRBV4-1 to TRBJ1-5; no clear D. This CDR3 is built from 16 residues. The germline gives CDR1 MGHRA, CDR2 YSYEKL. The germline V and J ends were trimmed by 1 base and 5 bases, with 15 bases remaining between them. The CDR3 DNA reads TGCGCCAGCAGCCAAGTTTGGGGAACCTCGTATCAGCCCCAGCATTTT. It yields the protein CASSQVWGTSYQPQHF.

This chain links TRBV27 with TRBJ1-5, with unresolved D. The V and J ends lost 2 bases and 7 bases respectively, with 24 bases between them. Looked up from germline, CDR1 is MNHEY and CDR2 is SMNVEV (reference sequence). The length of the CDR3 is 18 residues. CDR3 sequence reads: CASSLLGIKQYFYQPQHF. The CDR3 coding sequence is TGTGCCAGCAGTTTACTTGGGATAAAACAGTATTTTTACCAGCCCCAGCATTTT.

The chain links TRBV7-8 to TRBJ1-6, with a weak D call TRBD1 (5 bases). Trimming left V 5 bases short and J 6 bases short, with 11 bases between. CDR3 length: 14 residues. Germline-derived CDR1 and CDR2 are SGHVS and FQNEAQ. The CDR3 sequence: CASSMGRPNSPLHF. The CDR3 region has the DNA TGTGCCAGCAGCATGGGACGGCCTAATTCACCCCTCCACTTT.

The rearrangement links TRBV28 to TRBJ2-1; tentative D call: TRBD2 (7 bases). This CDR3 has 13 amino acids. Germline V gene sequence: CDR1 MDHEN, CDR2 SYDVKM. Trimming shortened V by 2 bases and J by 9 bases, and 11 bases separated the two germline ends. CDR3 amino acids: CASSLRRGLEQFF. CDR3 DNA sequence: TGTGCCAGCAGTTTAAGGCGGGGGCTTGAGCAGTTCTTC.

J is TRBJ2-7 and V is TRBV30; D tentatively fits TRBD1 or TRBD2 (6 bases each). From germline, CDR1 is GTSNPN and CDR2 SVGIG (reference sequence). The V end was cut by 2 bases, the J end by 2 bases, with 10 bases between. CDR3 length: 13 amino acids. The CDR3 loop reads CAWSRGGTYEQYF. The DNA of the CDR3 is TGTGCCTGGAGTCGAGGGGGGACCTACGAGCAGTACTTC.

The V and J genes are TRBV5-1 and TRBJ2-1, with D perhaps TRBD1 (5 bases). This CDR3 contains 14 residues. Germline lookup yields CDR1 SGHRS and CDR2 YFSETQ. Trimming cost V 4 bases and J 8 bases, with 16 bases left between them. The CDR3 here is CASSPEGVIDEQFF. The CDR3 DNA sequence: TGCGCCAGCAGCCCGGAAGGGGTTATCGATGAGCAGTTCTTC.

Remarks on this clone: Additional DNA sequences in this sample encode the identical CDR3. The genes are TRBV7-9 and TRBJ1-1, with a tentative D call TRBD1 (6 bases). From germline, CDR1 is SEHNR and CDR2 FQNEAQ (reference sequence). The V gene lost 5 bases and the J gene lost 5 bases, with 9 bases spanning the gap. The CDR3 contains 12 residues. CDR3 sequence: CASSRGGTEAFF. CDR3 nucleotide sequence: TGTGCCAGCAGCCGAGGGGGGACTGAAGCTTTCTTT.

V usage is TRBV6-4 and J usage is TRBJ1-2; 8 nucleotides align to TRBD1. From germline, CDR1 is MRHNA and CDR2 SNTAGT. The CDR3 spans 15 residues. With 3 bases clipped from V and 5 bases from J, the junction kept 8 bases outside the gene matches. CDR3 nucleotide sequence: TGTGCCAGCAGTGAGTCCGGGACAGGTCCGTATGGCTACACCTTC. Translating gives CASSESGTGPYGYTF.

This clone has a single count. The rearrangement uses TRBV6-2 or TRBV6-3 and TRBJ1-2; D is perhaps TRBD1 (5 bases). V lost 5 bases and J lost 0, with 16 bases in between. Germline-derived CDR1 and CDR2 are MNHEY and SVGEGT. CDR3 length: 16 amino acids. The CDR3 loop is CASSQSLRGPNYGYTF. The DNA for the CDR3 is TGTGCCAGCAGTCAGAGTCTCCGGGGCCCTAACTATGGCTACACCTTC.

The CDR3, as DNA: TGTGCCAGCAGCTTAGATTCGGGATGGGATGGCTACACCTTC. Translating it yields CASSLDSGWDGYTF. The V gene is TRBV11-2, the J gene TRBJ1-2; D unresolved. Germline V gene lookup returns CDR1 SGHAT and CDR2 FQNNGV. V was pared by 0 bases and J by 6 bases, with 11 bases between. CDR3 size: 14 residues.

The chain recombines TRBV28 with TRBJ1-2, with D unresolved. Germline CDR1 reads MDHEN; CDR2 reads SYDVKM. The ends were cut back, 7 bases at V and 0 bases at J, with 12 bases in the middle. The CDR3 is 14 amino acids. DNA for the CDR3: TGTGCCAGCAAAGCGGGCCTCACTAACTATGGCTACACCTTC. Translation gives CASKAGLTNYGYTF.

Only one count was recorded for this clone. The rearrangement links TRBV7-9 to TRBJ2-5, with a possible D match to TRBD2 (7 bases). The germline CDR1 and CDR2 sequences are SEHNR and FQNEAQ (reference sequence). This CDR3 region has 15 residues. V lost 4 bases and J lost 2, with 14 bases in between. The CDR3 region is CASSSTGGGQETQYF. CDR3 nucleotide sequence: TGTGCCAGCAGCTCTACGGGGGGCGGGCAAGAGACCCAGTACTTC.

The V call is TRBV7-3, the J call TRBJ2-7, with D perhaps TRBD2 (6 bases). The germline V and J ends were trimmed by 2 bases and 3 bases, with 14 bases remaining between them. Germline-derived CDR1 and CDR2 are SGHTA and FQGTGA. The CDR3 totals 15 residues. For the CDR3, the DNA is TGTGCCAGCAGCTTACAGGGCGGGGCAGACTACGAGCAGTACTTC. Translating it yields CASSLQGGADYEQYF.